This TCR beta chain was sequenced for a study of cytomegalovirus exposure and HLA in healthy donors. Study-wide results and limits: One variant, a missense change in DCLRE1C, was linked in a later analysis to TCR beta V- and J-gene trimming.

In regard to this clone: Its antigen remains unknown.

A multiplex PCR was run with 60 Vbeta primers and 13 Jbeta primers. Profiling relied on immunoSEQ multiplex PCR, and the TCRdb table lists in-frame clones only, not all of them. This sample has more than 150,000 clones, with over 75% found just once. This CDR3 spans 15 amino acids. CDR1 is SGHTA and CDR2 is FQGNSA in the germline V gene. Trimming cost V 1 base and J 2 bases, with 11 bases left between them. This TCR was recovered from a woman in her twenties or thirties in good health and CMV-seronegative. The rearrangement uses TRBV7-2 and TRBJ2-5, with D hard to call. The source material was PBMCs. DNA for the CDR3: TGTGCCAGCAGCTTAGAGTCTACTAAACAAGAGACCCAGTACTTC. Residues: CASSLESTKQETQYF.